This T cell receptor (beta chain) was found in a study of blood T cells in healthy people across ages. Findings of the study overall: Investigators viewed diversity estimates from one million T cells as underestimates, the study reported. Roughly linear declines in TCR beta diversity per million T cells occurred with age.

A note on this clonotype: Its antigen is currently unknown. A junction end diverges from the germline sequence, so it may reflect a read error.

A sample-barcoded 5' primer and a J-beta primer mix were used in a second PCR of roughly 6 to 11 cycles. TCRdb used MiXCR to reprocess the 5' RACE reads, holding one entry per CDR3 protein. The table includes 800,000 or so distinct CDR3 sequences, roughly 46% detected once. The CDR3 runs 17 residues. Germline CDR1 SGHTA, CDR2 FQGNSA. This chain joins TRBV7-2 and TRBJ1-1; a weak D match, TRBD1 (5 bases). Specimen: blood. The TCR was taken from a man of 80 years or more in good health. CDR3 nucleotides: TGTGCCAGCAGCTTAGGTTCGGGAGGGGTTAGGGGCACTGAAGTTTTCTTT. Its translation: CASSLGSGGVRGTEVFF.